Following are 25 T cell receptor beta chains from one sample sequenced in a study of cytomegalovirus exposure and HLA in healthy donors. PCR was performed using 60 Vbeta and 13 Jbeta primers. Clones were sequenced by immunoSEQ multiplex PCR, and TCRdb holds only the in-frame ones, with some missing. In the table there are tens of thousands of clones, approximately 80% of which are singletons. Sample: PBMCs. These receptors were collected from a woman in her forties or fifties in good health and CMV-seropositive.

This rearrangement joins TRBV2 to TRBJ1-2; the D gene is possibly TRBD1 (6 bases). Germline CDR1 reads SNHLY; CDR2 reads FYNNEI. The CDR3 runs 12 residues. V shed 10 bases and J shed 3 bases, with 12 bases lying between them. The CDR3 spells CATNRDYYGYTF. The CDR3 DNA reads as TGTGCCACCAACAGGGATTACTATGGCTACACCTTC.

V is TRBV6-5 and J is TRBJ1-2; 10 bases are a match to TRBD1. Germline V gene data show CDR1 as MNHEY and CDR2 as SVGAGI. Unmatched junction bases numbered 10, after V lost 5 bases and J lost 10 bases. This CDR3 region has 14 residues. The CDR3 nucleotides read TGTGCCAGCAGTCCCGAGACAGGGGGCTACGTCTACACCTTC. It translates to CASSPETGGYVYTF.

V gene TRBV2 combines with J gene TRBJ2-1, with TRBD2 identical over 9 bases. This CDR3 spans 14 amino acids. The germline V gene has CDR1 SNHLY and CDR2 FYNNEI. V lost 4 bases, J lost 3 bases, and 1 base stayed unmatched. The DNA of the CDR3 is TGTGCCAGCAGTGGACTAGCGGACTACAATGAGCAGTTCTTC. The encoded protein is CASSGLADYNEQFF.

The CDR3 reads CSVERGGIGGYTF. The CDR3 DNA reads TGCAGCGTTGAAAGAGGGGGAATAGGCGGCTACACCTTC. The V call is TRBV29-1, the J call TRBJ1-2; D is possibly TRBD1 (6 bases). The germline V gene encodes CDR1 SQVTM and CDR2 ANQGSEA. The CDR3 spans 13 residues. The germline V and J ends were trimmed by 2 bases and 8 bases, with 15 bases remaining between them. Full variable domain (outside the CDR3, taken from reference TRBV29-1 and TRBJ1-2): SAVISQKPSRDICQRGTSLTIQCQVDSQVTMMFWYRQQPGQSLTLIATANQGSEATYESGFVIDKFPISRPNLTFSTLTVSNMSPEDSSIYLCSVERGGIGGYTFGSGTRLTVV.

CDR3 bases: TGTGCCAGCAGCCTTTCCCTATCATCCCGCGACAATGAGCAGTTCTTC. It yields the protein CASSLSLSSRDNEQFF. The rearrangement links TRBV11-3 to TRBJ2-1; D remains unclear. The CDR3 spans 16 residues. Looked up from germline, CDR1 is SGHNT and CDR2 is YENEEA. V gave up 5 bases and J gave up 5 bases, with 19 bases separating them.

The V call is TRBV9, the J call TRBJ2-5; D possibly corresponds to TRBD2 (5 bases). Trimming pared 3 bases from V and 5 bases from J, leaving 17 bases between. The CDR3 spans 15 residues. From germline, CDR1 is SGDLS and CDR2 YYNGEE. CDR3 DNA: TGTGCCAGCAGCGCCGCGAACGGGGTCTTTGAGACCCAGTACTTC. Translation gives CASSAANGVFETQYF.

The chain employs TRBV2 and TRBJ1-3, with D perhaps TRBD1 (6 bases). V was clipped by 4 bases and J by 4 bases, with 8 bases between them. Germline V gives CDR1 SNHLY, CDR2 FYNNEI. The CDR3 consists of 13 residues. The CDR3 DNA reads as TGTGCCAGCAGTGCCACAGGGGGAAACACCATATATTTT. It translates to CASSATGGNTIYF. Together with reference TRBV2 and TRBJ1-3, the CDR3 gives the full variable domain: EPEVTQTPSHQVTQMGQEVILRCVPISNHLYFYWYRQILGQKVEFLVSFYNNEISEKSEIFDDQFSVERPDGSNFTLKIRSTKLEDSAMYFCASSATGGNTIYFGEGSWLTVV.

The V call is TRBV6-5, the J call TRBJ2-1; D gene unclear. CDR1 and CDR2 from the germline V gene are MNHEY and SVGAGI. V was clipped by 2 bases and J by 2 bases, with 13 bases between them. The CDR3 runs to 16 residues. CDR3 sequence: CASSYEVVPPYNEQFF. CDR3 sequence (DNA): TGTGCCAGCAGTTACGAAGTAGTACCCCCCTACAATGAGCAGTTCTTC.

V is TRBV5-1 and J is TRBJ1-1; TRBD1 matches 7 bases. J was trimmed by 8 bases and V by 4 bases; bases with no gene match: 5. Germline V gene lookup returns CDR1 SGHRS and CDR2 YFSETQ. The CDR3 consists of 12 residues. The CDR3, as DNA: TGCGCCAGCAGCCCTCAGACAGGGGAAGCTTTCTTT. This gives the protein CASSPQTGEAFF.

V gene TRBV5-5 combines with J gene TRBJ1-4; D might be TRBD1 (6 bases). V dropped 4 bases and J dropped 8 bases, with 18 bases sitting between them. CDR3 length: 15 residues. Germline CDR1 reads SGHKS; CDR2 reads YYEKEE (reference sequence). Here the CDR3 reads CASSPTGTRNEKLFF. The CDR3 DNA sequence: TGTGCCAGCAGCCCAACCGGGACAAGAAACGAAAAACTGTTTTTT.

The sample holds a few counts of this clone. The CDR3 sequence: CASSPGRGANYGYTF. The CDR3 bases are TGTGCCAGCAGCCCGGGCAGGGGGGCTAACTATGGCTACACCTTC. The chain has TRBV7-9 and TRBJ1-2; 7 bases match TRBD1. This CDR3 spans 15 amino acids. V dropped 5 bases and J dropped 0; count of bases not matched to a gene: 6. Germline V gives CDR1 SEHNR, CDR2 FQNEAQ (reference sequence).

The CDR3, as DNA: TGTGCCAGTAGGGACAGGGGGCTTCTGAACACTGAAGCTTTCTTT. Amino acids: CASRDRGLLNTEAFF. The chain recombines TRBV19 with TRBJ1-1; 11 positions match TRBD1. After removal of 6 bases from V and 0 bases from J, the junction contained 3 bases not matched to a gene. The CDR3 is 15 amino acids. Germline assignment: CDR1 LNHDA and CDR2 SQIVND (reference sequence). The full variable domain, in which reference TRBV19 and TRBJ1-1 provide the parts outside the CDR3, is DGGITQSPKYLFRKEGQNVTLSCEQNLNHDAMYWYRQDPGQGLRLIYYSQIVNDFQKGDIAEGYSVSREKKESFPLTVTSAQKNPTAFYLCASRDRGLLNTEAFFGQGTRLTVV.

The rearrangement links TRBV15 to TRBJ1-4; possible D gene TRBD1, 6 bases. Trimming stripped 0 bases from V and 5 bases from J, with 10 bases between. Germline assignment: CDR1 LNHNV and CDR2 YYDKDF (reference sequence). This CDR3 contains 15 residues. CDR3 coding DNA: TGTGCCACCAGCAGAGATACACAGGGAAATGAAAAACTGTTTTTT. It specifies CATSRDTQGNEKLFF.

Only a few counts were recorded for this clone. For the CDR3, the DNA is TGTGCCAGCACGCTACAGGGGGGTAACAATGAGCAGTTCTTC. Translation: CASTLQGGNNEQFF. The genes are TRBV6-5 and TRBJ2-1; 8 bases are a match to TRBD1. Germline V gene lookup returns CDR1 MNHEY and CDR2 SVGAGI. The CDR3 totals 14 residues. Germline trimming cut 7 bases from V and 5 bases from J; bases unmatched to any gene: 7.

The V and J genes are TRBV6-6 and TRBJ1-1, with TRBD1 matching over 9 bases. Germline CDR1 MNHNY, CDR2 SVGAGI (reference sequence). V gave up 8 bases and J gave up 5 bases; unmatched junction bases: 6. This CDR3 is 13 amino acids long. The CDR3 sequence: CASERDRVTEAFF. DNA of the CDR3: TGTGCCAGCGAACGGGACAGGGTTACTGAAGCTTTCTTT.

With respect to this clone: The junction shows a germline mismatch at one end, possibly a read error. The chain uses TRBV27 and TRBJ2-1; the D gene is possibly TRBD2 (5 bases). The CDR3 is 12 residues long. Germline loops: CDR1 MNHEY, CDR2 SMNVEV (reference sequence). CDR3 coding DNA: TGTGCCAGCACCGGAGGTTACAGTGAGCAGTTCTTC. Encoded protein: CASTGGYSEQFF.

In this sample, this clone turned up a few times. V is TRBV14 and J is TRBJ1-4, with a weak D call TRBD1 (6 bases). The CDR3 length is 16 residues. In germline, CDR1 is SGHDN, CDR2 FVKESK. The germline V and J ends were trimmed by 0 bases and 8 bases, with 16 bases remaining between them. Written as DNA, the CDR3 is TGTGCCAGCAGCCAAGAGCTTGGGGGCTTGGGAGAAAAACTGTTTTTT. The encoded protein is CASSQELGGLGEKLFF.

The chain uses TRBV6-5 and TRBJ2-4; 11 nucleotides align to TRBD1. The CDR3 is 14 residues long. CDR1 is MNHEY and CDR2 is SVGAGI in the germline V gene. Trimming took 6 bases from V and 8 from J; bases not matched to a gene: 6. CDR3 region: CASSPRGQGDIQYF. The CDR3, as DNA: TGTGCCAGCAGCCCCAGGGGACAGGGGGACATTCAGTACTTC.

Remarks on this clone: A junction end diverges from the germline sequence, so it may reflect a read error. The chain joins TRBV7-9 to TRBJ2-1; 8 nucleotides line up with TRBD2. Germline values: CDR1 SEHNR, CDR2 FQNEAQ (reference sequence). The CDR3 is made up of 17 amino acids. The CDR3 region has the DNA TGTTCCAGCAGCTTAGTAGGGACTAGTTCACGGGGCAATGAGCAGTTCTTC. It codes for CSSSLVGTSSRGNEQFF. The whole variable domain, filled in from reference TRBV7-9 and TRBJ2-1, reads DTGVSQNPRHKITKRGQNVTFRCDPISEHNRLYWYRQTLGQGPEFLTYFQNEAQLEKSRLLSDRFSAERPKGSFSTLEIQRTEQGDSAMYLCSSSLVGTSSRGNEQFFGPGTRLTVL.

This clone was detected only once. The genes are TRBV6-5 and TRBJ1-4; 7 nucleotides agree with TRBD1. The CDR3 has 13 residues. The ends lost 10 bases at V and 7 bases at J; junction bases unmatched: 9. Per germline, CDR1 MNHEY and CDR2 SVGAGI. The DNA of the CDR3 is TGTGCCACAAGACAGGGAGGCGCTGAAAAACTGTTTTTT. Residues: CATRQGGAEKLFF.

This CDR3 reads CASSPGRQSETQYF. The DNA of the CDR3 is TGCGCCAGCAGCCCAGGTCGTCAGTCGGAGACCCAGTACTTC. The chain employs TRBV5-1 and TRBJ2-5, with unresolved D. This CDR3 comprises 14 residues. Germline loops: CDR1 SGHRS, CDR2 YFSETQ. Trimming removed 4 bases at V and 5 bases at J, with 15 bases between. The full variable domain, in which reference TRBV5-1 and TRBJ2-5 provide the parts outside the CDR3, is KAGVTQTPRYLIKTRGQQVTLSCSPISGHRSVSWYQQTPGQGLQFLFEYFSETQRNKGNFPGRFSGRQFSNSRSEMNVSTLELGDSALYLCASSPGRQSETQYFGPGTRLLVL.

This clone was picked up a small number of times. At one of its ends the junction is not consistent with the germline gene, which may arise from a read error. The V gene is TRBV7-7, the J gene TRBJ2-3, with D possibly matching TRBD2 (5 bases). In germline, CDR1 is SSHAT, CDR2 FNYEAQ (reference sequence). The CDR3 has 13 amino acids. This CDR3 is CASSFGVRDTQYF. In DNA form, the CDR3 reads TGTGCTAGCAGCTTCGGGGTTCGGGATACGCAGTATTTT.

The chain combines TRBV25-1 with TRBJ2-1, with 9 bases identical to TRBD2. Germline loops: CDR1 MGHDK, CDR2 SYGVNS. V lost 1 base to trimming and J lost 8 bases; unmatched junction nucleotides: 15. The CDR3 spans 18 residues. For the CDR3, the DNA is TGTGCCAGCAGTGAATGGGTGGGGACGGCGGGGGGGCGAGATGAGCAGTTCTTC. Its protein product is CASSEWVGTAGGRDEQFF. The variable domain in full, completed from reference TRBV25-1 and TRBJ2-1, reads EADIYQTPRYLVIGTGKKITLECSQTMGHDKMYWYQQDPGMELHLIHYSYGVNSTEKGDLSSESTVSRIRTEHFPLTLESARPSHTSQYLCASSEWVGTAGGRDEQFFGPGTRLTVL.

The genes are TRBV10-1 and TRBJ2-1; 11 nucleotides line up with TRBD2. The CDR3 consists of 16 residues. In germline, CDR1 is WNHNN, CDR2 SYGVQD (reference sequence). V lost 2 bases and J lost 5; bases outside the gene matches: 5. CDR3 residues: CASSETSGGLDNEQFF. The CDR3 DNA reads TGCGCCAGCAGTGAGACTAGCGGGGGACTTGACAATGAGCAGTTCTTC.

The chain carries TRBV5-8 and TRBJ2-3, with 8 positions matching TRBD1. Germline CDR1 and CDR2: SGHTS and YDEGEE. V shed 2 bases and J 5 bases; nucleotides not matched to a gene: 4. This CDR3 has 14 residues. CDR3 sequence: CASSFGQGRDTQYF. As DNA, the CDR3 is TGTGCCAGCAGCTTCGGACAGGGCAGAGATACGCAGTATTTT.